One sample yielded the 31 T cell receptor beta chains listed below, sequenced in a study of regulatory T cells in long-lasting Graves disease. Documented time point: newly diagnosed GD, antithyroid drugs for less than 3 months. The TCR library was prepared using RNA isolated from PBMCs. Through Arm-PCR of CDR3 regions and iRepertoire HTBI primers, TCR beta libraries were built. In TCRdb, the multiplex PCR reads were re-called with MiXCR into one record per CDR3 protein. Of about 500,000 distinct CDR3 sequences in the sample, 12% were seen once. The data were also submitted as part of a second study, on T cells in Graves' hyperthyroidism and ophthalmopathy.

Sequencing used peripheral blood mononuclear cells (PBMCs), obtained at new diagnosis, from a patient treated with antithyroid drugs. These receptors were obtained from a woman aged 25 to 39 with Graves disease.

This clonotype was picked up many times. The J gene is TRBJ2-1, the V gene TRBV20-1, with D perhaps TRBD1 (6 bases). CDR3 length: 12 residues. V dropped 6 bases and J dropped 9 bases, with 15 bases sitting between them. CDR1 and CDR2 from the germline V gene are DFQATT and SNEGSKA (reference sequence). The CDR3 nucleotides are TGCAGTGCAACTAACCCAGGGGTTGAGCAGTTCTTC. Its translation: CSATNPGVEQFF.

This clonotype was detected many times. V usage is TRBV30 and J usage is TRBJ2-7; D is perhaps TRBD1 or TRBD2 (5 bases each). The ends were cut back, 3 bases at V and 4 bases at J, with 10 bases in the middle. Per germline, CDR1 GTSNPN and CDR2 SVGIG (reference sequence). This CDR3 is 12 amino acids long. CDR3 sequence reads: CAWSSWGYEQYF. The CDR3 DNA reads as TGTGCCTGGAGCTCCTGGGGGTACGAGCAGTACTTC.

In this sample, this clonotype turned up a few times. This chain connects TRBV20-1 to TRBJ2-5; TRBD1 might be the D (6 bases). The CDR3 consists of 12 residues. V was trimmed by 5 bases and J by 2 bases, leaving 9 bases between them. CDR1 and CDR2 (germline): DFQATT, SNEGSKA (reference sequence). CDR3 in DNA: TGCAGTGCTGAGGACAGACAAGAGACCCAGTACTTC. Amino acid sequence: CSAEDRQETQYF.

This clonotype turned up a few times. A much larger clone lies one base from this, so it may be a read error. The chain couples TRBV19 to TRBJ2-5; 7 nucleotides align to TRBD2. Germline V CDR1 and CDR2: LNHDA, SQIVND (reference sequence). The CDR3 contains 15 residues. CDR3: CASSIMGEGQETQHF. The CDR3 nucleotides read TGTGCCAGTAGTATAATGGGGGAGGGCCAAGAGACCCAGCACTTC.

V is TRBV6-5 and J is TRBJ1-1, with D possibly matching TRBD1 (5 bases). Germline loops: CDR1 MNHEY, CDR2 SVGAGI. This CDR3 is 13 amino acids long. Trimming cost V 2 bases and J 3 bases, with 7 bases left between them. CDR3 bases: TGTGCCAGCAGTTACGACAGTTACACTGAAGCTTTCTTT. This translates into CASSYDSYTEAFF.

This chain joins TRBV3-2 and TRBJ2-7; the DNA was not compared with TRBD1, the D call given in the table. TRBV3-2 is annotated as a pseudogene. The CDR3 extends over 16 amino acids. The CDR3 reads CASSHPRETSSYEQYF. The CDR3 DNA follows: TGTGCCAGCAGCCACCCCCGAGAGACCAGCTCCTACGAGCAGTACTTC.

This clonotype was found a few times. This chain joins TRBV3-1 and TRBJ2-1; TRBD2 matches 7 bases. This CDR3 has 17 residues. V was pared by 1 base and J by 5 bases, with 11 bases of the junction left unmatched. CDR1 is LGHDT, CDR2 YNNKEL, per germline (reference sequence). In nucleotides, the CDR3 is TGTGCCAGCAGCCAAGTAGGGGCCCTAGCGGCCCACAATGAGCAGTTCTTC. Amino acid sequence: CASSQVGALAAHNEQFF.

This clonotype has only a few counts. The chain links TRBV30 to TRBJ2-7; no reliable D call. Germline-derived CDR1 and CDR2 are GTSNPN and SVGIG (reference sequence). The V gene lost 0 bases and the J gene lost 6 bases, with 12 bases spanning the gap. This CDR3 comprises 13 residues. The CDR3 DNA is TGTGCCTGGAGTGTTGCCCGTTTCGGCGAGCAGTACTTC. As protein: CAWSVARFGEQYF.

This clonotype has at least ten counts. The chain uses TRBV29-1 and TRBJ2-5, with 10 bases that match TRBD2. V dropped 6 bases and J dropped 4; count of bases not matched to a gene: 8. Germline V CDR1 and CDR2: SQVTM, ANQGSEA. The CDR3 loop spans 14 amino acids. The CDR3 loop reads CSVAGLASGETQYF. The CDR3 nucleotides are TGCAGCGTGGCGGGACTAGCGTCGGGAGAGACCCAGTACTTC.

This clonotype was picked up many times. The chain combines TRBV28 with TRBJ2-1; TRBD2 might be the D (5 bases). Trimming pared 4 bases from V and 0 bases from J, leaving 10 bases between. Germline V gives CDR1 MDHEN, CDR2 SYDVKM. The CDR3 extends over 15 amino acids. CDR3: CASSSAESSYNEQFF. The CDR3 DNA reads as TGTGCCAGCAGTTCAGCGGAGAGCTCCTACAATGAGCAGTTCTTC.

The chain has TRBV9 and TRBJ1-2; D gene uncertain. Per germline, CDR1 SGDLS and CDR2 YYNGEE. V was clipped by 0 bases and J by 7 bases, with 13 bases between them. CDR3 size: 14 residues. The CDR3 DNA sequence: TGTGCCAGCAGCGTAGAGGACTTACCCAGTGGCTACACCTTC. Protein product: CASSVEDLPSGYTF.

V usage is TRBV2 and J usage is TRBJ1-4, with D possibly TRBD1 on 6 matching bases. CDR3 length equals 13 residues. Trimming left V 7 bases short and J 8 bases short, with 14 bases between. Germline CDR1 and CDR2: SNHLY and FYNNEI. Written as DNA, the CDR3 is TGTGCCAGCAAGTGGGACATGTACGAAAAACTGTTTTTT. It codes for CASKWDMYEKLFF.

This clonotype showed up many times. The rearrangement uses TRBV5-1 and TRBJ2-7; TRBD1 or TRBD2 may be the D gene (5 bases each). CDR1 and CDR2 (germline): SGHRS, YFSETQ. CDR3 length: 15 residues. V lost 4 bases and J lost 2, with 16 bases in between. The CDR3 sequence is CASSLTGTPAYEQYF. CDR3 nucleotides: TGCGCCAGCAGCCTAACCGGGACCCCAGCCTACGAGCAGTACTTC.

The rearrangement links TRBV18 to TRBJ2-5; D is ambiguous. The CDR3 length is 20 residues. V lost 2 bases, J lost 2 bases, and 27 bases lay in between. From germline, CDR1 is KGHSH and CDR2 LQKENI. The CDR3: CASSPKDPVSNHAGQETQYF. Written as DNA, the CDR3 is TGTGCCAGCTCACCAAAAGACCCAGTATCGAACCACGCCGGTCAAGAGACCCAGTACTTC.

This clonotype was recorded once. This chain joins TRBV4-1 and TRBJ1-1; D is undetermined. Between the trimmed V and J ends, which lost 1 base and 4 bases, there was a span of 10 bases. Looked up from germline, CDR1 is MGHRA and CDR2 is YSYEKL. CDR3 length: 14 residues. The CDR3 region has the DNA TGCGCCAGCAGCCAAGTAACAGTGACCACTGAAGCTTTCTTT. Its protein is CASSQVTVTTEAFF.

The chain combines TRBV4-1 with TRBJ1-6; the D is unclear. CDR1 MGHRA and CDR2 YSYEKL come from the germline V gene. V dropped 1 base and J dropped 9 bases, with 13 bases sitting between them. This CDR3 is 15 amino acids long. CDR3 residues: CASSQGENRPSPLHF. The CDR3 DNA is TGCGCCAGCAGCCAAGGGGAAAATAGGCCTTCACCCCTCCACTTT.

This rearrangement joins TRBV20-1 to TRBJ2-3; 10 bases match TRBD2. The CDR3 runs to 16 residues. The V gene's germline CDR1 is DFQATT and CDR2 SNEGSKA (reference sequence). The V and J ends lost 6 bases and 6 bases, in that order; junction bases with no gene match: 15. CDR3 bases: TGCAGTGCCCCCGGGGGGGCTAGCGGGAGCCGGGATACGCAGTATTTT. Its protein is CSAPGGASGSRDTQYF.

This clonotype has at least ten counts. CDR3 residues: CSARVPGTSGKTAYNEQFF. CDR3 nucleotide sequence: TGCAGTGCTAGAGTTCCCGGGACTAGCGGGAAAACGGCCTACAATGAGCAGTTCTTC. The rearrangement uses TRBV20-1 and TRBJ2-1, with 13 bases fitting TRBD2. Unmatched junction bases numbered 11, after V lost 1 base and J lost 2 bases. CDR3 size: 19 residues. Germline V CDR1 and CDR2: DFQATT, SNEGSKA (reference sequence).

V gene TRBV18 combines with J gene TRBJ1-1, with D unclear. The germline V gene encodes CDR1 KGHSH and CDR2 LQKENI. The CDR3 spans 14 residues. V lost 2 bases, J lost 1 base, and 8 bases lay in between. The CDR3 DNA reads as TGTGCCAGCTCACCATATGGGGAGAACACTGAAGCTTTCTTT. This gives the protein CASSPYGENTEAFF.

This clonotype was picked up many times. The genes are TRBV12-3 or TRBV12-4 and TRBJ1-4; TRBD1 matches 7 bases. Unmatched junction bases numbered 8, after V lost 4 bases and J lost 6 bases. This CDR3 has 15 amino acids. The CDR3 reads CASSYDGTVYEKLFF. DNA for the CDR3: TGTGCCAGCAGTTACGACGGGACAGTCTATGAAAAACTGTTTTTT.

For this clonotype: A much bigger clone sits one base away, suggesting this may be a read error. The CDR3 DNA is TGTGCCTGGAGTGGGGCAGGGGGCAATCAGCCCCAGCATTTT. This codes for CAWSGAGGNQPQHF. The gene calls are TRBV30 and TRBJ1-5; a weak D match, TRBD1 (6 bases). V gave up 1 base and J gave up 2 bases, with 9 bases separating them. CDR1 GTSNPN and CDR2 SVGIG come from the germline V gene (reference sequence). The CDR3 loop spans 14 amino acids. Combining the CDR3 with reference TRBV30 and TRBJ1-5 gives the whole variable domain SQTIHQWPATLVQPVGSPLSLECTVEGTSNPNLYWYRQAAGRGLQLLFYSVGIGQISSEVPQNLSASRPQDRQFILSSKKLLLSDSGFYLCAWSGAGGNQPQHFGDGTRLSIL.

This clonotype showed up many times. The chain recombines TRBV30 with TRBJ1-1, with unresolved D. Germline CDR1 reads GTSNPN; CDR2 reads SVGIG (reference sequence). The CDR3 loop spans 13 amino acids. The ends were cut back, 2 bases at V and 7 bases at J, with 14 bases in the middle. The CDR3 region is CAWSQSIRNEAFF. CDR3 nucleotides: TGTGCCTGGAGTCAGAGTATCCGGAATGAAGCTTTCTTT.

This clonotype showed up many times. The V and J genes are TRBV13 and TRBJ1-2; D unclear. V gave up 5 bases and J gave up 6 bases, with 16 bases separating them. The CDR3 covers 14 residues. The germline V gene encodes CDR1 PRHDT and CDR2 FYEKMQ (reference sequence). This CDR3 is CASSGSPGPHGYTF. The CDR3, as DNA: TGTGCCAGCAGCGGCTCCCCCGGGCCCCATGGCTACACCTTC. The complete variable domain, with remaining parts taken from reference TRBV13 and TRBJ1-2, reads AAGVIQSPRHLIKEKRETATLKCYPIPRHDTVYWYQQGPGQDPQFLISFYEKMQSDKGSIPDRFSAQQFSDYHSELNMSSLELGDSALYFCASSGSPGPHGYTFGSGTRLTVV.

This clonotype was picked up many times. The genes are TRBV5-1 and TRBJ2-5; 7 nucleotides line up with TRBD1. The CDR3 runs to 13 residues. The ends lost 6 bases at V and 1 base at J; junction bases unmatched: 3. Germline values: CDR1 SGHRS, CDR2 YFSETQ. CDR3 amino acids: CASTTGSQETQYF. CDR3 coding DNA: TGCGCCAGCACGACAGGGTCCCAAGAGACCCAGTACTTC.

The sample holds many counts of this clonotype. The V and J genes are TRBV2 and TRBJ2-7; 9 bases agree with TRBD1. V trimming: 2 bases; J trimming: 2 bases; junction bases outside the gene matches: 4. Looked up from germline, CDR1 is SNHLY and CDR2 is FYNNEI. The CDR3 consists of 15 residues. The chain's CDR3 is CASSELGTGTYEQYF. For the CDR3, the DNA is TGTGCCAGCAGTGAACTTGGGACAGGGACCTACGAGCAGTACTTC. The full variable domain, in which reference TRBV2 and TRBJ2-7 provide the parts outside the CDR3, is EPEVTQTPSHQVTQMGQEVILRCVPISNHLYFYWYRQILGQKVEFLVSFYNNEISEKSEIFDDQFSVERPDGSNFTLKIRSTKLEDSAMYFCASSELGTGTYEQYFGPGTRLTVT.

CDR3 amino acids: CASSQGWDRENTEAFF. The CDR3 DNA is TGCGCCAGCAGCCAAGGGTGGGACAGGGAGAACACTGAAGCTTTCTTT. The V call is TRBV4-3, the J call TRBJ1-1; TRBD1 matches at 9 bases. Looked up from germline, CDR1 is LGHNA and CDR2 is YSLEER. The length of the CDR3 is 16 residues. Germline trimming cut 1 base from V and 1 base from J; bases unmatched to any gene: 4.

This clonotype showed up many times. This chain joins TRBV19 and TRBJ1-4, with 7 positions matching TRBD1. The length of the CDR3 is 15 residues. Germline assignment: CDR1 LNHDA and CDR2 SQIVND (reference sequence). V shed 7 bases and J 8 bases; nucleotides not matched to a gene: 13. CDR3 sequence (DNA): TGTGCCAGTAATGGGGCAGGGGGACAGCACGAAAAACTGTTTTTT. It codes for CASNGAGGQHEKLFF.

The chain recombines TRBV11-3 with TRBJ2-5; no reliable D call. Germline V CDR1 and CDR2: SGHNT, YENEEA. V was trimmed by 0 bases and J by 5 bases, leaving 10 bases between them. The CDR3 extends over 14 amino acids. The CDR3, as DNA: TGTGCCAGCAGCTTAGAATCCGATTCCGAGACCCAGTACTTC. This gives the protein CASSLESDSETQYF.

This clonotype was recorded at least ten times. The CDR3 DNA reads TGTGCCTGGAGTGTGGTGGGCAGCGGGACTAGCACAGATACGCAGTATTTT. Its translation: CAWSVVGSGTSTDTQYF. This rearrangement joins TRBV30 to TRBJ2-3; TRBD2 aligns across 7 bases. V dropped 0 bases and J dropped 0; count of bases not matched to a gene: 9. The CDR3 is 17 residues long. The V gene's germline CDR1 is GTSNPN and CDR2 SVGIG (reference sequence). Full variable domain (remainder filled in from reference TRBV30 and TRBJ2-3): SQTIHQWPATLVQPVGSPLSLECTVEGTSNPNLYWYRQAAGRGLQLLFYSVGIGQISSEVPQNLSASRPQDRQFILSSKKLLLSDSGFYLCAWSVVGSGTSTDTQYFGPGTRLTVL.

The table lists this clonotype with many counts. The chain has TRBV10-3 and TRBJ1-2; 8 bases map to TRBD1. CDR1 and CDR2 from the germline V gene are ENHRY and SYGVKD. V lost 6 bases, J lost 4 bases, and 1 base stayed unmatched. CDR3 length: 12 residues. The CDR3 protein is CAISQGAYGYTF. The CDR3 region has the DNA TGTGCCATCAGCCAGGGGGCCTATGGCTACACCTTC.

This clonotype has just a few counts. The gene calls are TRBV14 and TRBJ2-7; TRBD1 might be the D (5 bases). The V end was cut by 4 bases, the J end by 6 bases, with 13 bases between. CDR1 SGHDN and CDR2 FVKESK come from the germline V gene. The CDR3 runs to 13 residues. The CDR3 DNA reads TGTGCCAGCAGCCGGCAGGGTTTCGGCGAGCAGTACTTC. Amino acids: CASSRQGFGEQYF.